Sequencing of this T cell receptor beta chain was carried out in a study of cytomegalovirus exposure and HLA in healthy donors. Points from the study as a whole: Both high specificity and high sensitivity reportedly marked the classifier's diagnosis of cytomegalovirus status.

About this clone: Its cognate antigen is unknown.

V was pared by 0 bases and J by 13 bases, with 21 bases between. CDR1 is SEHNR and CDR2 is FQNEAQ in the germline V gene (reference sequence). The CDR3 runs to 15 residues. Some clones are missing from TCRdb's copy, which holds only in-frame ones; the method was immunoSEQ multiplex PCR. This table holds some 290,000 clones, roughly 86% found once. The genes are TRBV7-9 and TRBJ1-2; D is uncertain. The sequenced sample was PBMCs. The source is a man aged 25 to 40 in good health and CMV-seronegative. The chain's CDR3 is CASSLAGSGKENATF. The DNA for the CDR3 is TGTGCCAGCAGCTTAGCTGGTTCGGGGAAGGAAAATGCCACCTTC.